Sequencing of this TCR beta chain was carried out in a study of T-cell reconstitution after alpha-beta-depleted transplantation in children. The study's findings and limits: At the one-year point after transplant, T-cell counts and TCRbeta diversity were found to come mostly from T cells that had been newly produced. About two months after transplant, alpha-beta T cells reportedly came from several hundred expanded graft clones.

Library preparation (for TCRbeta) was performed with unique molecular identifiers. Via MiXCR, TCRdb re-called the PCR reads, giving one row per CDR3 protein. The data show about 90,000 distinct CDR3 sequences, with around a sixth seen just once and 15% to 20% held by the top ten. This clonotype was counted only a few times. Its antigen is unidentified. CDR1 and CDR2 (germline): ENHRY, SYGVKD. The CDR3 loop spans 17 amino acids. V was clipped by 6 bases and J by 3 bases, with 20 bases between them. Sequencing used PBMCs, mostly from graft donor cells, obtained 180 days after TCRalphabeta/CD19-depleted stem cell transplant. The sequence derives from a male patient under 10 years old who had a stem cell transplant for acute lymphoblastic leukemia, so the T cells may come from the graft donor. The V gene is TRBV10-3, the J gene TRBJ2-2; weak D call: TRBD2 (6 bases). This chain's CDR3 is CAISHNRRDSHTGELFF. CDR3 DNA: TGTGCCATCAGCCACAACCGCCGGGACTCCCACACCGGGGAGCTGTTTTTT.